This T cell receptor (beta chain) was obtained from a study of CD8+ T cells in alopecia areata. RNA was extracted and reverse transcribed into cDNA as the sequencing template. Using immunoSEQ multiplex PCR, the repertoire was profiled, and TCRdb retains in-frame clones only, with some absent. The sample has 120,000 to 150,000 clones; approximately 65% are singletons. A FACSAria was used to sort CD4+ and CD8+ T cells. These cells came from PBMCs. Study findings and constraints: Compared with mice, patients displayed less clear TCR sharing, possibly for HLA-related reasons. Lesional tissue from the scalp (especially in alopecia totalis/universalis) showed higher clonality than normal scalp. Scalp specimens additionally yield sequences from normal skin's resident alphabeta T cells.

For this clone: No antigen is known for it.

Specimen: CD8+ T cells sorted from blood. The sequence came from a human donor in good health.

CDR3 DNA: TGTGCCAGCTCACCACCATGGGGTGATGGGGCCAACGTCCTGACTTTC. This codes for CASSPPWGDGANVLTF. V usage is TRBV18 and J usage is TRBJ2-6; D unresolved. The CDR3 contains 16 residues. Trimming removed 0 bases from V and 3 bases from J, with 9 bases in between. Germline V CDR1 and CDR2: KGHSH, LQKENI.